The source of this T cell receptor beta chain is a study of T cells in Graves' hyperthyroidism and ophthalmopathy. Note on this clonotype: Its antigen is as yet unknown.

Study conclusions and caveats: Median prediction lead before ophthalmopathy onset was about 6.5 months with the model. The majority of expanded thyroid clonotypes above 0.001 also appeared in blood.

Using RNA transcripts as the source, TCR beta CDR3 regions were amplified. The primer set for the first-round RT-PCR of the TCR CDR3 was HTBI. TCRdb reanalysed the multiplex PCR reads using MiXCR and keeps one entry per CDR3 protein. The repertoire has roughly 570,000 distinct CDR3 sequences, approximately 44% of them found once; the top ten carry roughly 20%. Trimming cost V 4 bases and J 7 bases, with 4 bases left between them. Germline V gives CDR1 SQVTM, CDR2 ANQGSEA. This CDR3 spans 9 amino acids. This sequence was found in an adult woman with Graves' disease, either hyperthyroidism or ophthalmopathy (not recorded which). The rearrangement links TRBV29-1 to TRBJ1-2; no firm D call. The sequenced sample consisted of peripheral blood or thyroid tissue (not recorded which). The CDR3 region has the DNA TGCAGCGTTGCCCGTGGCTACACCTTC. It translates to CSVARGYTF.